This entry lists 5 T cell receptor beta chains sequenced from one sample in a study of blood T cell repertoires in COVID-19 (TCRdb year 2020). The receptor library was made with the immunoSEQ multiplex PCR assay. Imported from immuneACCESS, the table was reduced by TCRdb to in-frame sequences with V and J called. These copies leave out some clones; in studies compared against another copy, an unresolved V gene accounts for under half, and the cause of the remainder is not known. The sample table holds roughly 290,000 clones, of which under 90% were seen once. The ten top clones hold 1.7% of the sample. Sequenced sample: PBMCs or T cells enriched from blood (not recorded which). These TCRs come from a woman aged 40 to 50 who had recovered from COVID-19.

The chain employs TRBV27 and TRBJ2-6; D unresolved. Per germline, CDR1 MNHEY and CDR2 SMNVEV (reference sequence). The CDR3 runs to 15 residues. Trimming cost V 7 bases and J 1 base, with 11 bases left between them. CDR3 DNA: TGTGCCAGCACCCGAGACATATCTGGGGCCAACGTCCTGACTTTC. Amino acid sequence: CASTRDISGANVLTF. The variable domain in full, with the rest retrieved from reference TRBV27 and TRBJ2-6, is EAQVTQNPRYLITVTGKKLTVTCSQNMNHEYMSWYRQDPGLGLRQIYYSMNVEVTDKGDVPEGYKVSRKEKRNFPLILESPSPNQTSLYFCASTRDISGANVLTFGAGSRLTVL.

The chain has TRBV18 and TRBJ1-5; a weak D match, TRBD1 (5 bases). Germline-derived CDR1 and CDR2 are KGHSH and LQKENI. The CDR3 runs to 15 residues. Trimming pared 1 base from V and 1 base from J, leaving 8 bases between. Here the CDR3 DNA reads TGTGCCAGCTCACCACGGGGGGTGAGCAATCAGCCCCAGCATTTT. Protein sequence: CASSPRGVSNQPQHF.

The J gene is TRBJ2-7, the V gene TRBV5-6, with D perhaps TRBD1 (7 bases). The V and J ends lost 1 base and 5 bases respectively, with 13 bases between them. This CDR3 region has 14 residues. CDR1 is SGHDT, CDR2 YYEEEE, per germline. The CDR3 DNA follows: TGTGCCAGCAGCTTGAGGAGGGGGCGTGACGAGCAGTACTTC. It is translated as CASSLRRGRDEQYF.

The chain uses TRBV7-3 and TRBJ2-2; unclear D gene. Germline-derived CDR1 and CDR2 are SGHTA and FQGTGA. Trimming removed 0 bases from V and 3 bases from J, with 5 bases in between. The CDR3 is 14 amino acids. Written as DNA, the CDR3 is TGTGCCAGCAGCTTAACCCCTTACACCGGGGAGCTGTTTTTT. This gives the protein CASSLTPYTGELFF.

This clone was seen a single time. The chain carries TRBV7-9 and TRBJ1-1; possibly TRBD1 for D (6 bases). The CDR3 sequence is 15 residues long. Germline CDR1 reads SEHNR; CDR2 reads FQNEAQ (reference sequence). V was clipped by 7 bases and J by 1 base, with 16 bases between them. The CDR3 here is CASTLEQGSNTEAFF. In DNA, the CDR3 is TGTGCCAGCACCCTAGAACAGGGTTCGAACACTGAAGCTTTCTTT.